This is a list of T cell receptor beta chains from one sample in a study of T-cell reconstitution after alpha-beta-depleted transplantation in children. From the PCR reads, TCRdb called clonotypes with MiXCR, one entry per CDR3 protein. The sample contains 200,000 to 250,000 distinct CDR3 sequences, 9.7% of which appear only once. The sample was PBMCs from the stem cell graft donor, taken from the stem cell graft. The origin of the receptors is a human donor who donated a stem cell graft to a child with SCID. CDR3s include the opening cysteine and the closing phenylalanine or tryptophan. A D gene is named only where the DNA matches it firmly. Rows give clone size only sometimes, using once, few, many, or a class for an expanded clone.

- | many | TRBJ1-1 | TRBV18 | TGTGCCAGCTCACCTGAGGGGGTTGGCACTGAAGCTTTCTTT | CASSPEGVGTEAFF
- | many | TRBJ2-7 | TRBV7-9 | TGTGCCAGCAGCTTAAGCGACCTATACGAGCAGTACTTC | CASSLSDLYEQYF
- | many | TRBJ2-5 | TRBV20-1 | TGCAGTGCTAGCGCGGAACAAGAGACCCAGTACTTC | CSASAEQETQYF
- | many | TRBJ2-2 | TRBV2 | TGTGCCAGCAGTCGTGGGCGGGGGAACACCGGGGAGCTGTTTTTT | CASSRGRGNTGELFF
TRBD2 | - | TRBJ2-3 | TRBV9 | TGTGCCAGCAGCGTAACCGGGGGGACCACAGATACGCAGTATTTT | CASSVTGGTTDTQYF
- | - | TRBJ2-1 | TRBV29-1 | TGCAGCGTTGAAGTAGTCGGTGCCTACAATGAGCAGTTCTTC | CSVEVVGAYNEQFF
TRBD2 | many | TRBJ2-3 | TRBV20-1 | TGCAGTGCTACCCGACTAGCGGGGGGGCAAGATACGCAGTATTTT | CSATRLAGGQDTQYF
- | many | TRBJ1-2 | TRBV5-6 | TGTGCCAGCACCTTGGATAGCGGCCTTGGCTACACCTTC | CASTLDSGLGYTF
- | many | TRBJ2-7 | TRBV6-1 | TGTGCCAGCAGTGAGTCTGGGCCGGATTTCTTC | CASSESGPDFF
- | many | TRBJ2-1 | TRBV27 | TGTGCCAGCCGGTGGTTGGGGTTGAATGAGCAGTTCTTC | CASRWLGLNEQFF
- | many | TRBJ2-5 | TRBV20-1 | TGCAGTGCCGTAGGACAGCAAGAGACCCAGTACTTC | CSAVGQQETQYF
TRBD1 | many | TRBJ1-1 | TRBV10-3 | TGTGCCATCAGTGAATCGGGACAGGGCGACACTGAAGCTTTCTTT | CAISESGQGDTEAFF
TRBD1 | - | TRBJ2-5 | TRBV10-3 | TGTGCCATCAGTGAGTCGATAGACAGGGGCAAAGAGACCCAGTACTTC | CAISESIDRGKETQYF
TRBD1 | many | TRBJ1-5 | TRBV6-5 | TGTGCCAGCAGTTACGCGGACAGGAGCAATCAGCCCCAGCATTTT | CASSYADRSNQPQHF
- | - | TRBJ1-4 | TRBV6-1 | TGTGCCAGCAGTATCAAAGCAACTAATGAAAAACTGTTTTTT | CASSIKATNEKLFF
- | many | TRBJ1-6 | TRBV4-1 | TGCGCCAGCAGCCAAGGAAGAGGGAGCTCCTATAATTCACCCCTCCACTTT | CASSQGRGSSYNSPLHF
- | many | TRBJ2-1 | TRBV5-1 | TGCGCCAGCAGCCCCGGCTCCTACAATGAGCAGTTCTTC | CASSPGSYNEQFF
TRBD1 | few | TRBJ1-6 | TRBV7-3 | TGTGCCAGCAGCTTAGTAGGGGGCGCTAATTCACCCCTCCACTTT | CASSLVGGANSPLHF
- | many | TRBJ1-1 | TRBV2 | TGTGCCAGCAGTCCACAGACGGGAAACACTGAAGCTTTCTTT | CASSPQTGNTEAFF
- | many | TRBJ2-2 | TRBV28 | TGTGCCAGCACTGAAGGCACCAGGACCGGGGAGCTGTTTTTT | CASTEGTRTGELFF
- | many | TRBJ2-1 | TRBV9 | TGTGCCAGCAGCCCGGGGGCCAGGAGCAATGAGCAGTTCTTC | CASSPGARSNEQFF
- | - | TRBJ1-4 | TRBV6-5 | TGTGCCAGCAGTTCCCGGGGGGGTAATGAAAAACTGTTTTTT | CASSSRGGNEKLFF